This is a list of T cell receptor beta chains from one sample in a study of blood T cell repertoires in COVID-19. The data were produced by immunoSEQ multiplex PCR, yet TCRdb's version contains in-frame clones alone and is incomplete. The data contain hundreds of thousands of clones, roughly nine tenths of them seen just once; the ten biggest clones take up 11%. Specimen: peripheral blood. All receptors come from a woman aged 25 to 39 with COVID-19, enrolled during active disease. Each CDR3 is given with its conserved first and last residue. Fields, in order: V gene, D gene, clone size, J gene, CDR3 protein, CDR3 DNA. A D gene is named only where the DNA matches it firmly. Size is omitted from some rows. Given values are once, few, many or a class for expanded clones.

>TRBV5-4|-|-|TRBJ2-7
CASSLGLNINYEQYF
TGTGCCAGCAGCTTGGGACTTAATATCAACTACGAGCAGTACTTC
>TRBV15|TRBD1|few|TRBJ1-5
CATSPADRANQPQHF
TGTGCCACCAGCCCAGCCGACAGGGCGAATCAGCCCCAGCATTTT
>TRBV29-1|-|-|TRBJ1-1
CSEEQGSTEAFF
TGCAGCGAAGAACAGGGCAGCACTGAAGCTTTCTTT
>TRBV10-1|-|-|TRBJ2-7
CASSESVGGEQYF
TGCGCCAGCAGTGAGTCGGTTGGAGGCGAGCAGTACTTC
>TRBV7-9|-|-|TRBJ2-7
CASSFSGGPNEQYF
TGTGCCAGCAGCTTTTCGGGGGGCCCAAACGAGCAGTACTTC
>TRBV12-3/TRBV12-4|-|-|TRBJ2-1
CASSFGSHDEQFF
TGTGCCAGCAGTTTTGGCTCACATGATGAGCAGTTCTTC
>TRBV21-1|-|few|TRBJ2-1
CASRPKEAGFYNEQFF
TGTGCCAGCAGACCTAAAGAGGCGGGGTTCTACAATGAGCAGTTCTTC
>TRBV19|-|-|TRBJ1-2
CASSMWFGLRAEGYTF
TGTGCCAGTAGTATGTGGTTTGGGTTGAGGGCGGAAGGCTACACCTTC
>TRBV11-2|-|-|TRBJ1-2
CASSRSGAGDYGYTF
TGTGCCAGCAGCCGGAGCGGGGCGGGGGACTATGGCTACACCTTC
>TRBV2|TRBD2|-|TRBJ2-1
CASGGLAGLNEQFF
TGTGCCAGCGGCGGGCTAGCGGGGCTCAATGAGCAGTTCTTC
>TRBV9|TRBD2|-|TRBJ2-5
CASSVSSGEETQYF
TGTGCCAGCAGCGTGAGTAGCGGGGAAGAGACCCAGTACTTC
>TRBV24-1|-|-|TRBJ1-5
CATSDLGPQGINQPQHF
TGTGCCACCAGTGATCTCGGTCCCCAGGGGATTAATCAGCCCCAGCATTTT
>TRBV6-1|-|-|TRBJ2-3
CASSDPGDSTDTQYF
TGTGCCAGCAGTGATCCCGGGGATAGCACAGATACGCAGTATTTT
>TRBV5-4|-|-|TRBJ1-1
CASSFQGMNTEAFF
TGTGCCAGCAGCTTCCAGGGGATGAACACTGAAGCTTTCTTT
>TRBV6-5|-|-|TRBJ1-1
CASSPFGVNTEAFF
TGTGCCAGCAGTCCGTTCGGGGTGAACACTGAAGCTTTCTTT